The 16 T cell receptor beta chains below all came from one sample that was sequenced in a study of response to subunit inactivated influenza vaccine. A single record per CDR3 protein comes from TCRdb applying MiXCR to the RT-PCR reads. The sample has around 480,000 distinct CDR3 sequences, approximately 11% seen once. The material sequenced was PBMCs from blood, taken roughly 47 days after vaccination. These receptors all come from a man aged 45-65 years who received an inactivated influenza vaccine.

This clonotype was counted at least ten times. The gene calls are TRBV6-1 and TRBJ1-5; D ambiguous. V lost 7 bases to trimming and J lost 4 bases, with 11 bases between them. Germline CDR1 is MNHNS and CDR2 is SASEGT. The CDR3 runs 13 residues. The CDR3 loop reads CASTSNRNQPQHF. CDR3 nucleotide sequence: TGTGCCAGCACCTCGAATCGGAATCAGCCCCAGCATTTT.

The sample holds a few counts of this clonotype. This sequence joins TRBV25-1 and TRBJ2-1; a possible D gene is TRBD2 (6 bases). Trimming removed 7 bases at V and 0 bases at J, with 19 bases between. This CDR3 region has 17 residues. Germline CDR1 reads MGHDK; CDR2 reads SYGVNS. The CDR3 reads CASTGVEPSSSYNEQFF. The DNA of the CDR3 is TGTGCCAGCACGGGGGTGGAGCCCTCGAGCTCCTACAATGAGCAGTTCTTC.

The V call is TRBV19, the J call TRBJ2-1; no clear D gene. CDR1 is LNHDA, CDR2 SQIVND, per germline (reference sequence). V shed 4 bases and J shed 11 bases, with 9 bases lying between them. This CDR3 contains 11 residues. CDR3 in amino acids: CASSTSSKQFF. As DNA, the CDR3 is TGTGCCAGTAGTACCAGTTCGAAGCAGTTCTTC.

The chain uses TRBV27 and TRBJ2-3, with D perhaps TRBD1 or TRBD2 (6 bases each). Germline CDR1 is MNHEY and CDR2 is SMNVEV (reference sequence). Trimming pared 5 bases from V and 1 base from J, leaving 16 bases between. CDR3 length equals 16 residues. The CDR3 is CASSGRGALGTDTQYF. CDR3 nucleotide sequence: TGTGCCAGCAGTGGAAGGGGGGCCCTTGGCACAGATACGCAGTATTTT.

There are a few counts of this clonotype. The chain couples TRBV20-1 to TRBJ2-5; D uncertain. The germline V gene has CDR1 DFQATT and CDR2 SNEGSKA (reference sequence). The CDR3 totals 13 residues. Trimming shortened V by 3 bases and J by 4 bases, and 12 bases separated the two germline ends. Here the CDR3 DNA reads TGCAGTGCTAGTCTCCCGAGAACAGAGACCCAGTACTTC. Translating gives CSASLPRTETQYF.

CDR3 nucleotides: TGTGCCAGCAAGATGGACGCCGGGGAGCTGTTTTTT. It yields the protein CASKMDAGELFF. The rearrangement uses TRBV28 and TRBJ2-2; D gene uncertain. V lost 7 bases, J lost 6 bases, and 9 bases lay in between. The CDR3 consists of 12 residues. Germline V lookup: CDR1 MDHEN, CDR2 SYDVKM.

The chain recombines TRBV7-8 with TRBJ2-7; tentative D call: TRBD1 (5 bases). The CDR3 contains 17 residues. Trimming took 5 bases from V and 0 from J, leaving 20 bases between them. The V gene's germline CDR1 is SGHVS and CDR2 FQNEAQ. DNA for the CDR3: TGTGCCAGCAGCCACGGTTCCGGCAGGGCCCCCTCCTACGAGCAGTACTTC. Its translation: CASSHGSGRAPSYEQYF.

The gene calls are TRBV5-1 and TRBJ1-3; D not certain. Germline CDR1 reads SGHRS; CDR2 reads YFSETQ. CDR3 length equals 16 residues. Trimming removed 0 bases at V and 0 bases at J, with 10 bases between. CDR3 sequence reads: CASSLAGSFSGNTIYF. CDR3 bases: TGCGCCAGCAGCTTGGCCGGCAGTTTCTCTGGAAACACCATATATTTT.

This clonotype was counted between two and nine times. V and J are TRBV15 and TRBJ1-1; 9 bases fit TRBD1. The junction had 7 bases not matched to a gene; V was cut back by 4 bases and J by 4 bases. CDR1 LNHNV and CDR2 YYDKDF come from the germline V gene (reference sequence). CDR3 length: 15 amino acids. Written as DNA, the CDR3 is TGTGCCACCAGCATGGACAGGGGCCCTGGCACTGAAGCTTTCTTT. Amino acid sequence: CATSMDRGPGTEAFF. Complete variable domain (other parts from reference TRBV15 and TRBJ1-1): DAMVIQNPRYQVTQFGKPVTLSCSQTLNHNVMYWYQQKSSQAPKLLFHYYDKDFNNEADTPDNFQSRRPNTSFCFLDIRSPGLGDTAMYLCATSMDRGPGTEAFFGQGTRLTVV.

The chain recombines TRBV20-1 with TRBJ1-4; 7 positions agree with TRBD1. The germline gives CDR1 DFQATT, CDR2 SNEGSKA (reference sequence). The CDR3 contains 11 residues. V shed 0 bases, J shed 15 bases, and the junction held 4 bases outside the gene matches. CDR3 region: CSARDSGTVFF. CDR3 nucleotide sequence: TGCAGTGCTAGAGACTCCGGGACAGTGTTTTTT.

This clonotype was seen at least ten times. V and J are TRBV29-1 and TRBJ2-1, with 12 bases fitting TRBD2. This CDR3 is built from 19 residues. V was clipped by 0 bases and J by 5 bases; unmatched bases: 14. Germline V gene lookup returns CDR1 SQVTM and CDR2 ANQGSEA. The CDR3, as DNA: TGCAGCGTTGAAGAATCGGGGTGGGTACGGACTAGCGGGAACAATGAGCAGTTCTTC. The encoded protein is CSVEESGWVRTSGNNEQFF.

The rearrangement links TRBV28 to TRBJ2-7; 10 nucleotides agree with TRBD2. After removal of 7 bases from V and 3 bases from J, the junction contained 9 bases not matched to a gene. The V gene's germline CDR1 is MDHEN and CDR2 SYDVKM. The CDR3 is 15 amino acids. The CDR3 region has the DNA TGTGCCAGCACCTTGGGTAGCGGGGGGATCTACGAGCAGTACTTC. This codes for CASTLGSGGIYEQYF. Together with reference TRBV28 and TRBJ2-7, the CDR3 gives the full variable domain: DVKVTQSSRYLVKRTGEKVFLECVQDMDHENMFWYRQDPGLGLRLIYFSYDVKMKEKGDIPEGYSVSREKKERFSLILESASTNQTSMYLCASTLGSGGIYEQYFGPGTRLTVT.

CDR3 residues: CASSWSFYEQYF. Here the CDR3 DNA reads TGTGCCAGCTCCTGGAGTTTTTACGAGCAGTACTTC. The rearrangement links TRBV6-2 or TRBV6-3 to TRBJ2-7, with unresolved D. The CDR3 runs 12 residues. Germline CDR1 reads MNHEY; CDR2 reads SVGEGT. V shed 8 bases and J shed 4 bases, with 12 bases lying between them.

This clonotype was counted a few times. The V gene is TRBV7-2, the J gene TRBJ2-1; no clear D gene. The length of the CDR3 is 13 residues. CDR1 is SGHTA and CDR2 is FQGNSA in the germline V gene. Trimming took off 3 bases at V and 6 bases at J, with 9 bases between the two ends. CDR3 sequence: CASSFQARNEQFF. DNA of the CDR3: TGTGCCAGCAGCTTCCAGGCCCGCAATGAGCAGTTCTTC. Together with reference TRBV7-2 and TRBJ2-1, the CDR3 gives the full variable domain: GAGVSQSPSNKVTEKGKDVELRCDPISGHTALYWYRQSLGQGLEFLIYFQGNSAPDKSGLPSDRFSAERTGGSVSTLTIQRTQQEDSAVYLCASSFQARNEQFFGPGTRLTVL.

The chain is built from TRBV5-5 and TRBJ2-2, with 11 bases fitting TRBD2. Germline CDR1 reads SGHKS; CDR2 reads YYEKEE (reference sequence). CDR3 length: 15 residues. Trimming took 2 bases from V and 7 from J; bases not matched to a gene: 4. In DNA, the CDR3 is TGTGCCAGCAGCTTTCAACTAGCGGGAGTCGGGGAGCTGTTTTTT. This encodes CASSFQLAGVGELFF. The full variable domain, rest sourced from reference TRBV5-5 and TRBJ2-2, is DAGVTQSPTHLIKTRGQQVTLRCSPISGHKSVSWYQQVLGQGPQFIFQYYEKEERGRGNFPDRFSARQFPNYSSELNVNALLLGDSALYLCASSFQLAGVGELFFGEGSRLTVL.

The gene calls are TRBV30 and TRBJ2-7; D call uncertain. Germline assignment: CDR1 GTSNPN and CDR2 SVGIG (reference sequence). This CDR3 contains 12 residues. V was trimmed by 1 base and J by 5 bases, leaving 9 bases between them. The CDR3 sequence: CAWSATVNEQYF. Written as DNA, the CDR3 is TGTGCCTGGAGTGCAACGGTTAACGAGCAGTACTTC.